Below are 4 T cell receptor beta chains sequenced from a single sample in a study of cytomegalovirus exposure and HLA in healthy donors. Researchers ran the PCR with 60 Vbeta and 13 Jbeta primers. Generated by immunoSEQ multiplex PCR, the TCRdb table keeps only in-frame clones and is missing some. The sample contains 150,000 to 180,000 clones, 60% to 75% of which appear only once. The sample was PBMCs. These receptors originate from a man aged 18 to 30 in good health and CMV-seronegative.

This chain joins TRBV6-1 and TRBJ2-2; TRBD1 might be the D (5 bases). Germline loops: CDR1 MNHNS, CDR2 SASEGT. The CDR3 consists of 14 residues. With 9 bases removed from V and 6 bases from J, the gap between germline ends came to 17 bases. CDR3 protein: CASQTVAGPGELFF. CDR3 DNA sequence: TGTGCCAGTCAGACAGTGGCCGGCCCCGGGGAGCTGTTTTTT.

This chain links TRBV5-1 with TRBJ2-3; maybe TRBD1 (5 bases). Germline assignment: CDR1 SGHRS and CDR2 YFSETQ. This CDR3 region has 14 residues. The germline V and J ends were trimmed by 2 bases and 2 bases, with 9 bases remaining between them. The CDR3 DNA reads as TGCGCCAGCAGCTTAGACAGAAACACAGATACGCAGTATTTT. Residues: CASSLDRNTDTQYF.

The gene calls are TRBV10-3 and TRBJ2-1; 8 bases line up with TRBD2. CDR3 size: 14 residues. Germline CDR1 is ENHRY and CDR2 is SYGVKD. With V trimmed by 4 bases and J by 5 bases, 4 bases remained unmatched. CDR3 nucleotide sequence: TGTGCCATCAGTGGAAGCGGGGGCAACAATGAGCAGTTCTTC. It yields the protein CAISGSGGNNEQFF.

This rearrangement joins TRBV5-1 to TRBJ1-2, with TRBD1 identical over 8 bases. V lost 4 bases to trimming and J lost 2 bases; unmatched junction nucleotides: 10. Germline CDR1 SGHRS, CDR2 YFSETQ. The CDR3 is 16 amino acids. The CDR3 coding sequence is TGCGCCAGCAGCCTACAGGGTGGACAGGGAAACTATGGCTACACCTTC. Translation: CASSLQGGQGNYGYTF.